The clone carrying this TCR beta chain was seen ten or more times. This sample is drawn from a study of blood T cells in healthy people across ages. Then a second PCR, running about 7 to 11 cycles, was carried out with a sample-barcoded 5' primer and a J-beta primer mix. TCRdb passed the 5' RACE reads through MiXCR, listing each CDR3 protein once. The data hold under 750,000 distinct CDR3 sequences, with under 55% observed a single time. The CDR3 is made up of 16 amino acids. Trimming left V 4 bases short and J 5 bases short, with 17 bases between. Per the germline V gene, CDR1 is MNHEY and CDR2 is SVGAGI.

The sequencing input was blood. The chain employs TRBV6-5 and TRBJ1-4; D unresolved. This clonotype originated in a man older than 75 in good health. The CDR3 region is CASSSRMLYGNEKLFF. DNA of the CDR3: TGTGCCAGCAGTTCCCGCATGTTATATGGAAATGAAAAACTGTTTTTT.